The 30 T cell receptor beta chains below were found in one sample sequenced in a study of T-cell memory formation after mild COVID-19. In TCRdb, the 5' RACE reads were re-called with MiXCR into one record per CDR3 protein. In the table there are hundreds of thousands of distinct CDR3 sequences, 17% of which are singletons. Sequencing was done on a sample of PBMCs or a T cell subset sorted from them (not recorded which). The receptors here all came from an adult woman who had mild COVID-19 (a few samples of this study predate the infection). Cell type and time point are not known.

J is TRBJ2-1 and V is TRBV5-1; D possibly matches TRBD1 or TRBD2 (5 bases each). The CDR3 has 15 residues. CDR1 and CDR2 (germline): SGHRS, YFSETQ. Trimming cost V 0 bases and J 11 bases, with 18 bases left between them. The chain's CDR3 is CASSLGGTGGGKQFF. DNA of the CDR3: TGCGCCAGCAGCTTGGGTGGGACCGGTGGTGGCAAGCAGTTCTTC.

The genes are TRBV5-1 and TRBJ2-3; 8 bases line up with TRBD2. V was pared by 2 bases and J by 4 bases, with 6 bases of the junction left unmatched. Germline values: CDR1 SGHRS, CDR2 YFSETQ. The CDR3 covers 15 residues. Written as DNA, the CDR3 is TGCGCCAGCAGCTTCTTTAGCGGGGCCCCAGATACGCAGTATTTT. Its protein is CASSFFSGAPDTQYF.

V is TRBV4-1 and J is TRBJ2-1; 12 bases align to TRBD2. V was clipped by 0 bases and J by 2 bases; unmatched bases: 8. There are 19 residues in the CDR3. Looked up from germline, CDR1 is MGHRA and CDR2 is YSYEKL. CDR3: CASSQDPSSSGRAYNEQFF. The CDR3 coding sequence is TGCGCCAGCAGCCAAGACCCCTCGTCTAGCGGGAGGGCCTACAATGAGCAGTTCTTC.

The rearrangement uses TRBV20-1 and TRBJ1-1, with D perhaps TRBD1 (6 bases). The CDR3 is 12 residues long. Trimming cost V 6 bases and J 6 bases, with 14 bases left between them. CDR1 DFQATT and CDR2 SNEGSKA come from the germline V gene (reference sequence). CDR3 DNA: TGCAGTGCCCTGGGGGGGCTCGCTGAAGCTTTCTTT. Protein sequence: CSALGGLAEAFF.

The rearrangement joins TRBV9 to TRBJ2-1; D possibly corresponds to TRBD2 (5 bases). Germline V gene sequence: CDR1 SGDLS, CDR2 YYNGEE. Between the trimmed V and J ends, which lost 4 bases and 0 bases, there was a span of 17 bases. The CDR3 length is 17 residues. CDR3 protein: CASSPEVAPSSYNEQFF. CDR3 coding DNA: TGTGCCAGCAGCCCCGAGGTAGCGCCGAGCTCCTACAATGAGCAGTTCTTC.

V and J are TRBV12-3 or TRBV12-4 and TRBJ2-7; TRBD2 is a possible D gene (6 bases). Trimming stripped 3 bases from V and 3 bases from J, with 9 bases between. The CDR3 runs 13 residues. The CDR3 DNA reads TGTGCCAGCAGTTTTGGGGGGATCTACGAGCAGTACTTC. It yields the protein CASSFGGIYEQYF.

At least ten counts were recorded for this clonotype. V usage is TRBV6-5 and J usage is TRBJ2-1; the D gene is possibly TRBD2 (6 bases). The CDR3 is made up of 14 amino acids. The V gene lost 5 bases and the J gene lost 0 bases, with 8 bases spanning the gap. Germline V gives CDR1 MNHEY, CDR2 SVGAGI. CDR3 DNA: TGTGCCAGCAGTAAGCGGGCCTCCTACAATGAGCAGTTCTTC. It specifies CASSKRASYNEQFF.

The V and J genes are TRBV18 and TRBJ1-4, with unresolved D. The CDR3 has 15 residues. From germline, CDR1 is KGHSH and CDR2 LQKENI. V shed 6 bases and J shed 5 bases, with 16 bases lying between them. CDR3 sequence reads: CASSHDSSRNEKLFF. DNA for the CDR3: TGTGCCAGCTCGCATGACTCCTCGAGAAATGAAAAACTGTTTTTT.

This clonotype turned up a few times. This chain connects TRBV3-1 to TRBJ2-2; TRBD2 might be the D (5 bases). CDR1 is LGHDT and CDR2 is YNNKEL in the germline V gene (reference sequence). This CDR3 is 16 amino acids long. Trimming removed 1 base at V and 4 bases at J, with 13 bases between. CDR3 coding DNA: TGTGCCAGCAGCCAAGTCCCGGGGTTCGGCACCGGGGAGCTGTTTTTT. Translated: CASSQVPGFGTGELFF.

V gene TRBV4-3 combines with J gene TRBJ2-2; D not certain. This CDR3 region has 13 residues. V was shortened by 2 bases and J by 7 bases, with 8 bases between the two germline ends. Germline CDR1 LGHNA, CDR2 YSLEER. In DNA form, the CDR3 reads TGCGCCAGCAGCCAACTGGAGTTCGGGGAGCTGTTTTTT. Its protein product is CASSQLEFGELFF.

This clonotype was seen a handful of times. This chain links TRBV6-6 with TRBJ1-3, with a tentative D call TRBD1 (6 bases). This CDR3 comprises 15 residues. CDR1 is MNHNY and CDR2 is SVGAGI in the germline V gene (reference sequence). V dropped 6 bases and J dropped 0 bases, with 12 bases sitting between them. In DNA, the CDR3 is TGTGCCAGCAGGTCCGACAGGTTCTCTGGAAACACCATATATTTT. Its protein is CASRSDRFSGNTIYF.

The rearrangement uses TRBV12-3 or TRBV12-4 and TRBJ2-3; 7 bases map to TRBD1. The CDR3 sequence is 14 residues long. V dropped 5 bases and J dropped 10; count of bases not matched to a gene: 12. CDR3 loop: CASSPPQTGVAQYF. Here the CDR3 DNA reads TGTGCCAGCAGTCCGCCGCAAACAGGGGTTGCGCAGTATTTT.

The rearrangement uses TRBV5-6 and TRBJ2-3; weak D call: TRBD2 (6 bases). V lost 0 bases to trimming and J lost 3 bases, with 11 bases between them. CDR1 SGHDT and CDR2 YYEEEE come from the germline V gene. This CDR3 comprises 15 residues. The CDR3 region has the DNA TGTGCCAGCAGCTTGGCCGGGACTCAAACAGATACGCAGTATTTT. Amino acids: CASSLAGTQTDTQYF. The full variable domain, with the rest looked up from reference TRBV5-6 and TRBJ2-3, is DAGVTQSPTHLIKTRGQQVTLRCSPKSGHDTVSWYQQALGQGPQFIFQYYEEEERQRGNFPDRFSGHQFPNYSSELNVNALLLGDSALYLCASSLAGTQTDTQYFGPGTRLTVL.

The chain joins TRBV12-3 or TRBV12-4 to TRBJ2-1; D is undetermined. The CDR3 has 14 amino acids. Between the trimmed V and J ends, which lost 1 base and 3 bases, there was a span of 7 bases. The CDR3 is CASSLEPHYNEQFF. In DNA, the CDR3 is TGTGCCAGCAGTTTAGAACCCCACTACAATGAGCAGTTCTTC.

This clonotype was observed a handful of times. V is TRBV12-3 or TRBV12-4 and J is TRBJ1-2; D unclear. V dropped 3 bases and J dropped 3 bases, with 11 bases sitting between them. The CDR3 sequence is 14 residues long. The CDR3: CASSFGQQYYGYTF. The CDR3 bases are TGTGCCAGCAGTTTTGGGCAGCAATACTATGGCTACACCTTC.

The chain uses TRBV29-1 and TRBJ2-7; 7 bases are a match to TRBD1. This CDR3 has 15 amino acids. Trimming at V came to 0 bases and at J to 4 bases, leaving 9 bases not matched to a gene. Germline V gene data show CDR1 as SQVTM and CDR2 as ANQGSEA. CDR3 coding DNA: TGCAGCGTTGAAGATCTCCGAGGACAGGATTACGAGCAGTACTTC. Residues: CSVEDLRGQDYEQYF.

There are many counts of this clonotype. As DNA, the CDR3 is TGCAGTGCTAGATCTGGGGTCTCCTACAATGAGCAGTTCTTC. It is translated as CSARSGVSYNEQFF. The chain has TRBV20-1 and TRBJ2-1, with unresolved D. The V gene lost 2 bases and the J gene lost 0 bases, with 8 bases spanning the gap. CDR3 length: 14 amino acids. Germline CDR1 and CDR2: DFQATT and SNEGSKA (reference sequence).

This clonotype was observed a few times. The chain employs TRBV7-2 and TRBJ2-7, with TRBD2 matching 8 bases. V shed 2 bases, J shed 0 bases, and the junction held 6 bases outside the gene matches. Germline V gene data show CDR1 as SGHTA and CDR2 as FQGNSA. The CDR3 extends over 16 amino acids. In DNA form, the CDR3 reads TGTGCCAGCAGCTTATTGTCACTAGCGGACTCCTACGAGCAGTACTTC. Its protein is CASSLLSLADSYEQYF.

This clonotype was recorded a few times. This chain joins TRBV2 and TRBJ1-1; D is possibly TRBD1 (6 bases). Trimming took off 2 bases at V and 0 bases at J, with 13 bases between the two ends. Germline V gives CDR1 SNHLY, CDR2 FYNNEI. This CDR3 has 16 amino acids. This CDR3 is CASSESDSTMNTEAFF. The CDR3 nucleotides are TGTGCCAGCAGTGAATCGGACAGCACAATGAACACTGAAGCTTTCTTT.

This clonotype was seen a handful of times. The chain carries TRBV7-2 and TRBJ2-5, with D perhaps being TRBD1 or TRBD2 (5 bases each). The CDR3 has 16 amino acids. V was shortened by 5 bases and J by 1 base, with 17 bases between the two germline ends. Germline-derived CDR1 and CDR2 are SGHTA and FQGNSA. The CDR3 DNA sequence: TGTGCCAGCAGCCTCAATCGGGGCGGTGGCCAAGAGACCCAGTACTTC. As protein: CASSLNRGGGQETQYF.

V gene TRBV12-3 or TRBV12-4 combines with J gene TRBJ2-7; D is ambiguous. V gave up 5 bases and J gave up 6 bases, with 20 bases separating them. CDR3 length: 15 amino acids. As DNA, the CDR3 is TGTGCCAGCAGTCTACCCGGTAGATTAACAACCGAGCAGTACTTC. Protein product: CASSLPGRLTTEQYF.

This clonotype turned up a few times. The CDR3 DNA reads as TGCAGTGCTAGAGATCCTAAAGACCCAATCAGGAAAGCCAAAAACATTCAGTACTTC. Protein product: CSARDPKDPIRKAKNIQYF. The chain joins TRBV20-1 to TRBJ2-4; D is unclear. Looked up from germline, CDR1 is DFQATT and CDR2 is SNEGSKA (reference sequence). Trimming shortened V by 0 bases and J by 0 bases, and 21 bases separated the two germline ends. The CDR3 totals 19 residues.

The CDR3 here is CASSQDNTFSTDTQYF. CDR3 coding DNA: TGTGCCAGCAGCCAAGATAATACCTTTAGCACAGATACGCAGTATTTT. The chain uses TRBV3-1 and TRBJ2-3; D is unresolved. Germline V lookup: CDR1 LGHDT, CDR2 YNNKEL (reference sequence). V gave up 0 bases and J gave up 0 bases, with 10 bases separating them. The length of the CDR3 is 16 residues.

The J gene is TRBJ2-7, the V gene TRBV12-3 or TRBV12-4; D gene ambiguous. The V gene lost 2 bases and the J gene lost 4 bases, with 12 bases spanning the gap. The CDR3 has 14 amino acids. CDR3 coding DNA: TGTGCCAGCAGTTTACGTCAGGTACCTTACGAGCAGTACTTC. As protein: CASSLRQVPYEQYF.

The V call is TRBV5-1, the J call TRBJ2-7; 7 positions agree with TRBD1. Per the germline V gene, CDR1 is SGHRS and CDR2 is YFSETQ. Trimming removed 6 bases from V and 4 bases from J; junction bases left unmatched: 7. The CDR3 is made up of 13 amino acids. CDR3 sequence reads: CASNTGETYEQYF. CDR3 in DNA: TGCGCCAGCAACACAGGGGAGACTTACGAGCAGTACTTC. Full variable domain (missing parts from reference TRBV5-1 and TRBJ2-7): KAGVTQTPRYLIKTRGQQVTLSCSPISGHRSVSWYQQTPGQGLQFLFEYFSETQRNKGNFPGRFSGRQFSNSRSEMNVSTLELGDSALYLCASNTGETYEQYFGPGTRLTVT.

This clonotype was counted a few times. This chain connects TRBV30 to TRBJ1-5; 9 bases map to TRBD1. Trimming at V came to 2 bases and at J to 4 bases, leaving 3 bases not matched to a gene. The CDR3 has 14 amino acids. In germline, CDR1 is GTSNPN, CDR2 SVGIG (reference sequence). In DNA form, the CDR3 reads TGTGCCTGGAGTCAGGGGACAGGGAATCAGCCCCAGCATTTT. Translating it yields CAWSQGTGNQPQHF.

The chain joins TRBV13 to TRBJ1-1; 7 bases match TRBD1. CDR3 length: 15 amino acids. Per germline, CDR1 PRHDT and CDR2 FYEKMQ (reference sequence). Losses at the gene ends were 3 bases for V and 4 bases for J; bases not matched to a gene: 8. CDR3 sequence reads: CASSFGVAGGTEAFF. The DNA of the CDR3 is TGTGCCAGCAGCTTCGGGGTGGCAGGGGGCACTGAAGCTTTCTTT.

This clonotype showed up just a few times. The genes are TRBV12-3 or TRBV12-4 and TRBJ2-1; 10 positions agree with TRBD2. There are 15 residues in the CDR3. Trimming at V came to 6 bases and at J to 9 bases, leaving 11 bases not matched to a gene. CDR3 region: CASSLTLAGEGEQFF. The DNA for the CDR3 is TGTGCCAGCAGCCTGACCCTAGCGGGAGAAGGTGAGCAGTTCTTC.

In this sample, this clonotype turned up a few times. The V call is TRBV29-1, the J call TRBJ2-7, with 7 bases lining up with TRBD1. The germline gives CDR1 SQVTM, CDR2 ANQGSEA. V was clipped by 4 bases and J by 2 bases; unmatched bases: 8. This CDR3 spans 14 amino acids. The CDR3 is CSVVATGTTYEQYF. CDR3 sequence (DNA): TGCAGCGTTGTAGCGACAGGGACAACCTACGAGCAGTACTTC.

The table lists this clonotype with a few counts. This rearrangement joins TRBV18 to TRBJ2-7; either TRBD1 or TRBD2 may fit D (5 bases each). Germline assignment: CDR1 KGHSH and CDR2 LQKENI. The CDR3 is made up of 15 amino acids. Trimming took 3 bases from V and 3 from J, leaving 15 bases between them. The CDR3 protein is CASSPLGEPLYEQYF. Written as DNA, the CDR3 is TGTGCCAGCTCACCTTTGGGGGAGCCGCTCTACGAGCAGTACTTC.